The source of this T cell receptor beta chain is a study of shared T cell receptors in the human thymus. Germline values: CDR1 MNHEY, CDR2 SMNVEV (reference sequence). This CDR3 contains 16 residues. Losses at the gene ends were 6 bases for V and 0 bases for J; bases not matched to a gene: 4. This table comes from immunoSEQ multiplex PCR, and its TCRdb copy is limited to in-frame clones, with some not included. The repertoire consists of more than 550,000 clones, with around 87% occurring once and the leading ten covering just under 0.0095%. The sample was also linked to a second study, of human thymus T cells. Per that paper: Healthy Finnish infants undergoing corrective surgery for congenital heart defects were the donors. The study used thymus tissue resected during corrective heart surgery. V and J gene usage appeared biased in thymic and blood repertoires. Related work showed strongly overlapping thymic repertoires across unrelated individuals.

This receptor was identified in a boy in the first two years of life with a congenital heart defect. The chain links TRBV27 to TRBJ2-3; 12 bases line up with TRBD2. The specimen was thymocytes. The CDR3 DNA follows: TGTGCCAGCAGGCGGACTAGCGGGACTAGCACAGATACGCAGTATTTT. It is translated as CASRRTSGTSTDTQYF.